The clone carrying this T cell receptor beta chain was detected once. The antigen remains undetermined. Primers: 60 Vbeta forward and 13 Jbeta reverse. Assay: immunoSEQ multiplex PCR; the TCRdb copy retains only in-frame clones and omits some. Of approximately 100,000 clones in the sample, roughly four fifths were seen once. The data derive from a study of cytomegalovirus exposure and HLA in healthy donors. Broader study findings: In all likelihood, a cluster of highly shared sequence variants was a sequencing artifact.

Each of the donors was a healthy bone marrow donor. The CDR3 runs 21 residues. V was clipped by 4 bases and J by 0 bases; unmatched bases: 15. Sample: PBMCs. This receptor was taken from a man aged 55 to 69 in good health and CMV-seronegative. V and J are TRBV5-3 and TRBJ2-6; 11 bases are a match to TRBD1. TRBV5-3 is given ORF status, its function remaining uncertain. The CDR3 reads CARSPDRGRRFPNSGANVLTF. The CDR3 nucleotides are TGTGCCAGAAGCCCGGACAGGGGGCGGCGTTTCCCTAACTCTGGGGCCAACGTCCTGACTTTC.